This T cell receptor (beta chain) came from a study of response to subunit inactivated influenza vaccine. From the RT-PCR reads, TCRdb called clonotypes with MiXCR, one entry per CDR3 protein. The sample records hundreds of thousands of distinct CDR3 sequences, approximately 11% being singletons. This clonotype has only a few counts. As yet, its antigen is unknown. This CDR3 contains 14 residues. Germline CDR1 is SGHRS and CDR2 is YFSETQ. V was pared by 2 bases and J by 2 bases, with 9 bases between. Findings and limits, study-wide: After each seasonal influenza vaccination, few new T cells are recruited, the authors suggested.

The sample here was PBMCs from blood, taken more than 35 days after vaccination. The sequence derives from a man aged 45-60 years who received an inactivated influenza vaccine. This rearrangement joins TRBV5-1 to TRBJ2-3; D is unresolved. CDR3: CASSLGEPTDTQYF. The DNA of the CDR3 is TGCGCCAGCAGCTTAGGAGAACCCACAGATACGCAGTATTTT.